What follows describes a single T cell receptor beta chain. This CDR3 is built from 14 residues. The V gene lost 1 base and the J gene lost 3 bases, with 9 bases spanning the gap. This sample stems from a study of early T cells in non-severe SARS-CoV-2 infection. For the study at large: Sequencing targeted bulk RNA from unsorted whole blood, leaving chains unpaired.

From the 5' RACE reads, TCRdb called clonotypes with MiXCR, one entry per CDR3 protein. Among approximately 50,000 distinct CDR3 sequences listed, approximately 9.4% were seen once. The genes are TRBV12-3 or TRBV12-4 and TRBJ1-2; no firm D call. The sequenced sample was whole blood. The receptor's source is an adult who was a healthcare worker with PCR-confirmed SARS-CoV-2 infection or an uninfected control (not recorded which). The CDR3 nucleotides are TGTGCCAGCAGTTTAGGGGGAGTTGACTATGGCTACACCTTC. It codes for CASSLGGVDYGYTF.